This is a list of T cell receptor beta chains from one sample in a study of T cells in Graves' hyperthyroidism and ophthalmopathy. One entry per CDR3 protein, called by TCRdb with MiXCR from the multiplex PCR reads. The profile covers 250,000 to 350,000 distinct CDR3 sequences, with 20% to 25% appearing a single time and roughly 60% taken by the ten largest. Sequencing was done on a sample of blood. The receptors derive from a man aged 30-40 years with Graves' ophthalmopathy. The CDR3 runs from the conserved cysteine through the conserved F or W. Each record gives: J gene, V gene, clone size, CDR3 length, D gene, CDR3 protein, CDR3 DNA. A D gene is named only where the DNA matches it firmly. Rows give clone size only sometimes, using once, few, many, or a class for an expanded clone.

J gene: TRBJ1-1
V gene: TRBV20-1
clone size: many
CDR3 length: 13
D gene: TRBD1
CDR3 protein: CSASRDSQREAFF
CDR3 DNA: TGCAGTGCTAGTCGGGACAGTCAGCGGGAAGCTTTCTTT

J gene: TRBJ1-1
V gene: TRBV2
clone size: many
CDR3 length: 14
D gene: .
CDR3 protein: CASSYGGENTEAFF
CDR3 DNA: TGTGCCAGCAGTTACGGCGGCGAGAACACTGAAGCTTTCTTT

J gene: TRBJ2-3
V gene: TRBV11-2
clone size: medium-sized
CDR3 length: 17
D gene: TRBD2
CDR3 protein: CASSSGLAGGYTDTQYF
CDR3 DNA: TGTGCCAGCAGCTCCGGACTAGCGGGAGGGTACACAGATACGCAGTATTTT

J gene: TRBJ2-1
V gene: TRBV4-2
clone size: .
CDR3 length: 15
D gene: .
CDR3 protein: CASSQVPEGPNEQFF
CDR3 DNA: TGTGCCAGCAGCCAAGTTCCTGAAGGGCCAAATGAGCAGTTCTTC

J gene: TRBJ1-3
V gene: TRBV6-2/TRBV6-3
clone size: .
CDR3 length: 17
D gene: .
CDR3 protein: CASSSNLRGHSGNTIYF
CDR3 DNA: TGTGCCAGCAGCTCAAACCTCAGGGGACACTCTGGAAACACCATATATTTT

J gene: TRBJ1-1
V gene: TRBV6-1
clone size: few
CDR3 length: 11
D gene: .
CDR3 protein: CASRRTIEAFF
CDR3 DNA: TGTGCCAGCAGGAGGACCATTGAAGCTTTCTTT

J gene: TRBJ1-3
V gene: TRBV3-1
clone size: .
CDR3 length: 16
D gene: .
CDR3 protein: CASSQDWGSSGNTIYF
CDR3 DNA: TGTGCCAGCAGCCAAGATTGGGGTTCCTCTGGAAACACCATATATTTT

J gene: TRBJ2-3
V gene: TRBV6-1
clone size: few
CDR3 length: 13
D gene: .
CDR3 protein: CATRVSWTDTQYF
CDR3 DNA: TGTGCCACCCGGGTGTCATGGACAGATACGCAGTATTTT

J gene: TRBJ2-7
V gene: TRBV9
clone size: many
CDR3 length: 14
D gene: TRBD1
CDR3 protein: CASSVGQGEVEQYF
CDR3 DNA: TGTGCCAGCAGCGTTGGCCAGGGGGAAGTGGAGCAGTACTTC

J gene: TRBJ2-3
V gene: TRBV18
clone size: many
CDR3 length: 13
D gene: TRBD2
CDR3 protein: CASLSGNTDTQYF
CDR3 DNA: TGTGCCAGCCTTAGCGGGAACACAGATACGCAGTATTTT

J gene: TRBJ2-7
V gene: TRBV11-3
clone size: many
CDR3 length: 14
D gene: .
CDR3 protein: CASSLEHSSYEQYF
CDR3 DNA: TGTGCCAGCAGCTTAGAGCACAGCTCCTACGAGCAGTACTTC

J gene: TRBJ2-1
V gene: TRBV28
clone size: many
CDR3 length: 21
D gene: TRBD2
CDR3 protein: CASSLWGRTSGRDSSYNEQFF
CDR3 DNA: TGTGCCAGCAGTTTATGGGGGCGGACTAGCGGGAGGGATAGCTCCTACAATGAGCAGTTCTTC

J gene: TRBJ2-5
V gene: TRBV18
clone size: many
CDR3 length: 11
D gene: .
CDR3 protein: CASSLAGFWYF
CDR3 DNA: TGTGCCAGCTCACTTGCCGGATTTTGGTACTTC

J gene: TRBJ2-7
V gene: TRBV20-1
clone size: .
CDR3 length: 14
D gene: .
CDR3 protein: CSASHRDIYYEQYF
CDR3 DNA: TGCAGTGCTTCCCACCGGGACATATACTACGAGCAGTACTTC

J gene: TRBJ1-5
V gene: TRBV6-1
clone size: few
CDR3 length: 14
D gene: .
CDR3 protein: CASSSWGLNQPQHF
CDR3 DNA: TGTGCCAGCAGCTCTTGGGGATTAAATCAGCCCCAGCATTTT

J gene: TRBJ2-7
V gene: TRBV6-1
clone size: .
CDR3 length: 13
D gene: .
CDR3 protein: CASSTTGIYEQYF
CDR3 DNA: TGTGCCAGCAGTACAACAGGGATCTACGAGCAGTACTTC

J gene: TRBJ2-2
V gene: TRBV6-1
clone size: many
CDR3 length: 15
D gene: TRBD2
CDR3 protein: CATEGAGENTGELFF
CDR3 DNA: TGTGCCACCGAAGGAGCGGGAGAGAACACCGGGGAGCTGTTTTTT

J gene: TRBJ1-5
V gene: TRBV3-1
clone size: many
CDR3 length: 16
D gene: .
CDR3 protein: CASSQDSNIYNQPQHF
CDR3 DNA: TGTGCCAGCAGCCAAGATTCTAACATATACAATCAGCCCCAGCATTTT

J gene: TRBJ2-3
V gene: TRBV18
clone size: .
CDR3 length: 15
D gene: TRBD1
CDR3 protein: CASSPGTGAEDTQYF
CDR3 DNA: TGTGCCAGCTCACCGGGGACAGGGGCAGAAGATACGCAGTATTTT

J gene: TRBJ1-1
V gene: TRBV11-1
clone size: .
CDR3 length: 15
D gene: .
CDR3 protein: CASSSEGTTGSEAFF
CDR3 DNA: TGTGCCAGCAGCTCAGAGGGAACCACAGGGTCTGAAGCTTTCTTT

J gene: TRBJ2-3
V gene: TRBV9
clone size: .
CDR3 length: 16
D gene: .
CDR3 protein: CASSGEGGFSTDTQYF
CDR3 DNA: TGTGCCAGCAGCGGAGAGGGCGGTTTTAGCACAGATACGCAGTATTTT

J gene: TRBJ2-6
V gene: TRBV27
clone size: few
CDR3 length: 17
D gene: .
CDR3 protein: CASSLGHLHSGANVLTF
CDR3 DNA: TGTGCCAGCAGTCTCGGACACCTACACTCTGGGGCCAACGTCCTGACTTTC

J gene: TRBJ2-4
V gene: TRBV7-9
clone size: .
CDR3 length: 16
D gene: .
CDR3 protein: CASSLVSGKAKNIQYF
CDR3 DNA: TGTGCCAGCAGCTTAGTATCGGGGAAAGCCAAAAACATTCAGTACTTC

J gene: TRBJ2-1
V gene: TRBV5-1
clone size: .
CDR3 length: 16
D gene: .
CDR3 protein: CASSSLLRSSYNEQFF
CDR3 DNA: TGCGCCAGCAGTTCACTTTTGAGGAGCTCCTACAATGAGCAGTTCTTC

J gene: TRBJ1-2
V gene: TRBV24-1
clone size: few
CDR3 length: 16
D gene: TRBD1
CDR3 protein: CATSGPLGDRVYGYTF
CDR3 DNA: TGTGCCACCAGTGGTCCATTAGGGGACAGGGTCTATGGCTACACCTTC

J gene: TRBJ1-5
V gene: TRBV7-8
clone size: many
CDR3 length: 15
D gene: .
CDR3 protein: CASSFERGSNQPQHF
CDR3 DNA: TGTGCCAGCAGCTTCGAGAGGGGGAGCAATCAGCCCCAGCATTTT

J gene: TRBJ2-5
V gene: TRBV10-3
clone size: .
CDR3 length: 12
D gene: .
CDR3 protein: CAISESWETQYF
CDR3 DNA: TGTGCCATCAGTGAGTCTTGGGAGACCCAGTACTTC

J gene: TRBJ1-1
V gene: TRBV19
clone size: .
CDR3 length: 17
D gene: TRBD1
CDR3 protein: CASSMGQGAGRITEAFF
CDR3 DNA: TGTGCCAGTAGTATGGGACAGGGGGCCGGGAGGATCACTGAAGCTTTCTTT

J gene: TRBJ2-5
V gene: TRBV6-1
clone size: many
CDR3 length: 15
D gene: TRBD2
CDR3 protein: CASRGSGTFGETQYF
CDR3 DNA: TGTGCCAGCAGGGGTAGCGGGACTTTTGGAGAGACCCAGTACTTC

J gene: TRBJ1-1
V gene: TRBV7-2
clone size: .
CDR3 length: 13
D gene: .
CDR3 protein: CASSSQENTEAFF
CDR3 DNA: TGTGCCAGCAGCTCTCAGGAGAACACTGAAGCTTTCTTT

J gene: TRBJ1-5
V gene: TRBV7-2
clone size: .
CDR3 length: 15
D gene: TRBD1
CDR3 protein: CASSPGQVFNQPQHF
CDR3 DNA: TGTGCCAGCAGTCCGGGACAGGTCTTCAATCAGCCCCAGCATTTT

J gene: TRBJ2-1
V gene: TRBV13
clone size: few
CDR3 length: 12
D gene: .
CDR3 protein: CASSLNLNEQFF
CDR3 DNA: TGTGCCAGCAGCTTAAATTTGAATGAGCAGTTCTTC

J gene: TRBJ2-3
V gene: TRBV10-2
clone size: .
CDR3 length: 15
D gene: TRBD2
CDR3 protein: CASSYTSGRRDTQYF
CDR3 DNA: TGCGCCAGCAGTTATACTAGCGGGAGGCGAGATACGCAGTATTTT

J gene: TRBJ2-7
V gene: TRBV2
clone size: .
CDR3 length: 14
D gene: .
CDR3 protein: CASSEAGTSYEQYF
CDR3 DNA: TGTGCCAGCAGTGAAGCCGGGACCTCCTACGAGCAGTACTTC

J gene: TRBJ2-1
V gene: TRBV5-1
clone size: many
CDR3 length: 12
D gene: .
CDR3 protein: CASSLENNEQFF
CDR3 DNA: TGCGCCAGCAGCCTGGAGAACAATGAGCAGTTCTTC